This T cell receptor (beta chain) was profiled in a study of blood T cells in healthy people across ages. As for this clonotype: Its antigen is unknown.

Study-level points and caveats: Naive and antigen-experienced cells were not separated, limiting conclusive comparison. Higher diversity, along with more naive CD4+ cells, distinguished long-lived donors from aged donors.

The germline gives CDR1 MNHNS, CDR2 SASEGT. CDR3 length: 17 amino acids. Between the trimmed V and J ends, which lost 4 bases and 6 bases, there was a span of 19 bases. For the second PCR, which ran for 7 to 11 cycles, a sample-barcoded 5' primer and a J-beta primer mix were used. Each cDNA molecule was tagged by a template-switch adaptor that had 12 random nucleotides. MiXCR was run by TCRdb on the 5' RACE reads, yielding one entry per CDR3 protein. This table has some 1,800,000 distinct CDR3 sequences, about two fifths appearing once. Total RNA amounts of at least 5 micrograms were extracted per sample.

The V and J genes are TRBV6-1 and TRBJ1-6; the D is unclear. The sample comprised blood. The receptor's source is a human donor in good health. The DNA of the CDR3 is TGTGCCAGCAGTGTTTTGAGTTTAAAGTTCTCTAATTCACCCCTCCACTTT. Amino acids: CASSVLSLKFSNSPLHF.